The rows below give T cell receptor beta chains drawn from one sample of a study of blood T cell repertoires in COVID-19. Method: immunoSEQ multiplex PCR; TCRdb's copy keeps in-frame clones and lacks some. The data show 30,000 to 40,000 clones, 80% to 90% seen once. Sequencing was performed on peripheral blood. These receptors all stem from a woman of 80 years or more with active or convalescent COVID-19. Each CDR3 is given with its conserved first and last residue. Fields, in order: D gene, J gene, V gene, clone size, CDR3 protein, CDR3 DNA. A D gene is named only where the DNA matches it firmly. Clone size is shown for a subset of rows, as once, few, many or a class of expanded clone.

TRBD2 | TRBJ2-7 | TRBV15 | NA | CATSRGPTSGAYEQYF | TGTGCCACCAGCAGAGGTCCGACTAGCGGGGCCTACGAGCAGTACTTC
TRBD1 | TRBJ1-6 | TRBV5-5 | NA | CASSPIQDRENSPLHF | TGTGCCAGCAGCCCCATACAGGACAGGGAGAATTCACCCCTCCACTTT
TRBD1 | TRBJ1-3 | TRBV19 | NA | CASRQGVEIRAGNTIYF | TGTGCCAGTAGACAGGGGGTCGAGATACGAGCTGGAAACACCATATATTTT
NA | TRBJ2-5 | TRBV5-1 | NA | CASSFPGEETQYF | TGCGCCAGCAGCTTCCCCGGGGAGGAGACCCAGTACTTC
NA | TRBJ1-1 | TRBV6-6 | NA | CASSYWARVGTEAFF | TGTGCCAGCAGTTACTGGGCCAGGGTGGGAACTGAAGCTTTCTTT
NA | TRBJ1-6 | TRBV3-1/TRBV3-2 | NA | CASSPRGWGSPLHF | TGTGCCAGCAGCCCCAGGGGCTGGGGTTCACCCCTCCACTTT
TRBD1 | TRBJ1-3 | TRBV30 | once | CAWGDGTGPGNTIYF | TGTGCCTGGGGGGACGGGACAGGCCCTGGAAACACCATATATTTT
NA | TRBJ2-7 | TRBV5-4 | once | CASSLETGSYEQYF | TGTGCCAGCAGCTTGGAGACGGGTTCCTACGAGCAGTACTTC
NA | TRBJ2-2 | TRBV6-5 | NA | CATQPRGSGTGELFF | TGTGCCACCCAGCCAAGGGGTTCGGGCACCGGGGAGCTGTTTTTT
NA | TRBJ1-5 | TRBV19 | NA | CASSITGVGSQHF | TGTGCCAGTAGTATAACAGGTGTTGGGTCCCAGCATTTT
NA | TRBJ2-3 | TRBV5-4 | once | CASSLIGTDTQYF | TGTGCCAGCAGCTTGATCGGCACAGATACGCAGTATTTT
NA | TRBJ1-5 | TRBV28 | NA | CASSLGRHNQPQHF | TGTGCCAGCAGTTTGGGCAGGCACAATCAGCCCCAGCATTTT
NA | TRBJ2-7 | TRBV9 | NA | CASSGLANEQYF | TGTGCCAGCAGCGGCTTAGCGAACGAGCAGTACTTC
TRBD2 | TRBJ2-5 | TRBV23-1 | NA | CATMTSGNQETQYF | TGCGCCACCATGACTAGCGGGAACCAAGAGACCCAGTACTTC
TRBD2 | TRBJ2-1 | TRBV12-5 | few | CASGLAGTSGGRNEQFF | TGTGCTAGTGGTTTGGCCGGGACTAGCGGGGGACGGAATGAGCAGTTCTTC
TRBD1 | TRBJ2-7 | TRBV10-3 | NA | CAIRKPGQGYEQYF | TGTGCCATCAGGAAGCCGGGACAGGGATACGAGCAGTACTTC
NA | TRBJ2-2 | TRBV3-1/TRBV3-2 | NA | CASSQSYGELFF | TGTGCCAGCAGCCAGTCCTACGGGGAGCTGTTTTTT
NA | TRBJ1-6 | TRBV15 | NA | CATSRGGGTYNSPLHF | TGTGCCACCAGCAGAGGTGGAGGGACCTATAATTCACCCCTCCACTTT
NA | TRBJ1-5 | TRBV30 | few | CAWSVTRGGSNQPQHF | TGTGCCTGGAGTGTAACCCGGGGTGGAAGCAATCAGCCCCAGCATTTT
NA | TRBJ2-2 | TRBV7-3 | NA | CASSSDRSGELFF | TGTGCCAGCAGCTCCGACAGGTCCGGGGAGCTGTTTTTT
NA | TRBJ1-1 | TRBV14 | NA | CASSLYIRTEAFF | TGTGCCAGCAGCTTATATATACGGACTGAAGCTTTCTTT
NA | TRBJ2-3 | TRBV5-5 | once | CASSLVFGGTDTQYF | TGTGCCAGCAGCTTGGTGTTCGGGGGTACAGATACGCAGTATTTT
TRBD2 | TRBJ2-7 | TRBV5-1 | NA | CASSPLGTSGRRPYEQYF | TGCGCCAGCAGCCCTCTAGGGACTAGCGGGAGGAGACCCTACGAGCAGTACTTC
NA | TRBJ1-2 | TRBV19 | NA | CASTPGMRDGYTF | TGTGCCAGTACCCCGGGGATGCGGGATGGCTACACCTTC
NA | TRBJ2-7 | TRBV5-4 | few | CASSRDSEGEEQYF | TGTGCCAGCAGCCGGGATAGCGAGGGTGAGGAGCAGTACTTC
NA | TRBJ2-1 | TRBV21-1 | few | CATRPGVPNEQFF | TGTGCCACCAGACCCGGGGTTCCTAATGAGCAGTTCTTC
TRBD1 | TRBJ2-3 | TRBV5-1 | NA | CASSRQAGGSTDTQYF | TGCGCCAGCAGCCGACAGGCAGGGGGTAGCACAGATACGCAGTATTTT
NA | TRBJ1-6 | TRBV10-3 | NA | CAILDASSYNSPLHF | TGTGCCATCCTAGATGCGAGCTCCTATAATTCACCCCTCCACTTT
NA | TRBJ1-1 | TRBV5-1 | NA | CASSLTTGTPRTEAFF | TGCGCCAGCAGCTTAACCACCGGGACTCCAAGGACTGAAGCTTTCTTT
TRBD1 | TRBJ1-5 | TRBV18 | NA | CASSPPPGGSNQPQHF | TGTGCCAGCTCACCACCCCCAGGGGGTAGCAATCAGCCCCAGCATTTT
NA | TRBJ2-1 | TRBV19 | NA | CASSPNNEQFF | TGTGCCAGTAGTCCAAACAATGAGCAGTTCTTC
NA | TRBJ2-5 | TRBV20-1 | once | CSASGTGYQETQYF | TGCAGTGCTAGTGGGACTGGGTACCAAGAGACCCAGTACTTC
NA | TRBJ2-2 | TRBV4-1 | NA | CASSQERYTGELFF | TGCGCCAGCAGCCAAGAGCGGTACACCGGGGAGCTGTTTTTT
TRBD2 | TRBJ2-5 | TRBV12-5 | NA | CASGLRAGVPETQYF | TGTGCTAGTGGTTTGAGGGCGGGGGTCCCAGAGACCCAGTACTTC
NA | TRBJ2-5 | TRBV24-1 | NA | CATSGSGRGGGETQYF | TGTGCCACCAGCGGCAGCGGCCGGGGAGGAGGGGAGACCCAGTACTTC
NA | TRBJ2-5 | TRBV4-1 | NA | CASSRLQGETQYF | TGCGCCAGCAGCCGGTTACAGGGAGAGACCCAGTACTTC
NA | TRBJ2-7 | TRBV6-1 | NA | CASSEAFLTAEQYF | TGTGCCAGCAGTGAGGCTTTCCTGACAGCCGAGCAGTACTTC
TRBD2 | TRBJ2-3 | TRBV4-2 | NA | CASSLTSERTDTQYF | TGTGCCAGCAGCCTCACTAGCGAACGCACAGATACGCAGTATTTT
NA | TRBJ2-3 | TRBV5-5 | NA | CASSLVVAGDTQYF | TGTGCCAGCAGCCTGGTGGTTGCGGGAGATACGCAGTATTTT
TRBD1 | TRBJ1-6 | TRBV28 | NA | CASSPRGQGLNSPLHF | TGTGCCAGCAGTCCCCGCGGACAGGGACTAAATTCACCCCTCCACTTT
NA | TRBJ1-1 | TRBV5-4 | NA | CASSWAGASNTEAFF | TGTGCCAGCAGCTGGGCAGGGGCCTCTAACACTGAAGCTTTCTTT
NA | TRBJ2-1 | TRBV5-1 | NA | CASSLRRGGNEQFF | TGCGCCAGCAGCTTGCGACGGGGAGGAAATGAGCAGTTCTTC
NA | TRBJ1-3 | TRBV28 | NA | CASSPRMPGNTIYF | TGTGCCAGCAGTCCCAGGATGCCTGGAAACACCATATATTTT
NA | TRBJ1-5 | TRBV10-3 | once | CATQDRYSNQPQHF | TGTGCCACACAGGACCGGTATAGCAATCAGCCCCAGCATTTT
NA | TRBJ1-3 | TRBV2 | NA | CASSWTVAGNTIYF | TGTGCCAGCAGCTGGACAGTCGCTGGAAACACCATATATTTT
NA | TRBJ2-2 | TRBV5-1 | NA | CASSYGSAQRTGELFF | TGCGCCAGCAGTTACGGGAGTGCCCAAAGGACCGGGGAGCTGTTTTTT
TRBD1 | TRBJ1-3 | TRBV11-2 | few | CASSSTGDGNTIYF | TGTGCCAGCAGCTCGACAGGGGACGGAAACACCATATATTTT
NA | TRBJ1-1 | TRBV3-1/TRBV3-2 | NA | CASSQGGAREAFF | TGTGCCAGCAGCCAAGGGGGCGCCCGGGAAGCTTTCTTT
NA | TRBJ2-7 | TRBV6-5 | NA | CASRKSVTYEQYF | TGTGCCAGCAGGAAGTCGGTGACCTACGAGCAGTACTTC
TRBD1 | TRBJ2-1 | TRBV7-3 | once | CASSPRDRAYNEQFF | TGTGCCAGCAGCCCTCGGGACAGGGCCTACAATGAGCAGTTCTTC
NA | TRBJ1-1 | TRBV5-4 | NA | CASSPPQGQGTEAFF | TGTGCCAGCAGCCCCCCCCAGGGGCAGGGTACTGAAGCTTTCTTT
TRBD2 | TRBJ2-5 | TRBV19 | NA | CASSNLGLAGQETQYF | TGTGCCAGTAGTAATCTTGGACTAGCGGGGCAAGAGACCCAGTACTTC
NA | TRBJ2-1 | TRBV14 | NA | CASSETSNRRDEQFF | TGTGCCAGCTCCGAGACTAGTAATAGGCGGGATGAGCAGTTCTTC
TRBD1 | TRBJ2-6 | TRBV18 | once | CASSPWTGNSGANVLTF | TGTGCCAGCTCACCTTGGACAGGGAATTCTGGGGCCAACGTCCTGACTTTC
TRBD2 | TRBJ2-5 | TRBV7-2 | NA | CASSLGREWETQYF | TGTGCCAGCAGCTTAGGGCGGGAGTGGGAGACCCAGTACTTC
NA | TRBJ2-6 | TRBV5-4 | NA | CASKSSSGANVLTF | TGTGCCAGCAAGTCCAGCTCTGGGGCCAACGTCCTGACTTTC
NA | TRBJ1-2 | TRBV28 | NA | CASSRGTSFNYGYTF | TGTGCCAGCAGTAGAGGGACTTCCTTTAACTATGGCTACACCTTC
TRBD1 | TRBJ1-1 | TRBV6-5 | NA | CASSYSNRGTTEAFF | TGTGCCAGCAGTTACTCAAACAGGGGAACCACTGAAGCTTTCTTT
TRBD2 | TRBJ2-3 | TRBV9 | NA | CASSDRGGTDTQYF | TGTGCCAGCAGCGACCGGGGGGGGACAGATACGCAGTATTTT